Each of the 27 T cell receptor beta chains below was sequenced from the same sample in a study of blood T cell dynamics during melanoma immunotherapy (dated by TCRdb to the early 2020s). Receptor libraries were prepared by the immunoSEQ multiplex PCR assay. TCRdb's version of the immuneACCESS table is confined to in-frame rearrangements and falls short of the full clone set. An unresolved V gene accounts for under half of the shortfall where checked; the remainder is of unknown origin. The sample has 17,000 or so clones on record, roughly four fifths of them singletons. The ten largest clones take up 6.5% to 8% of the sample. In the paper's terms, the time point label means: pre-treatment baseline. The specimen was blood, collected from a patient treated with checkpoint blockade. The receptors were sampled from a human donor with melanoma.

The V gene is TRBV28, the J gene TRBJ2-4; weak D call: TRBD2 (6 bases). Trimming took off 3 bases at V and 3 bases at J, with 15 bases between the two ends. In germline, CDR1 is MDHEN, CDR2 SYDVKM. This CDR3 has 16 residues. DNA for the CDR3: TGTGCCAGCAGTTTTGGGTTGGACGGGGGCAAAAACATTCAGTACTTC. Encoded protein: CASSFGLDGGKNIQYF.

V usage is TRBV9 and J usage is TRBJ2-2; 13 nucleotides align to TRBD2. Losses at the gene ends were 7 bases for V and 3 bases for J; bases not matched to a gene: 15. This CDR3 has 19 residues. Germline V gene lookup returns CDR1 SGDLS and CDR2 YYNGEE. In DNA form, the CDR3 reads TGTGCCAGCCGAGAGGGACTAGCGGGGAACACATGGGACACCGGGGAGCTGTTTTTT. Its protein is CASREGLAGNTWDTGELFF.

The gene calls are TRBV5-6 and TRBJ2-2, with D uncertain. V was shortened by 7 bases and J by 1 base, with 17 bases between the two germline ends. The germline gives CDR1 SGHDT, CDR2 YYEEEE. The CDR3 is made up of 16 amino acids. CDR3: CASHGSFQMNTGELFF. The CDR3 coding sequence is TGTGCCAGCCACGGTTCATTTCAAATGAACACCGGGGAGCTGTTTTTT.

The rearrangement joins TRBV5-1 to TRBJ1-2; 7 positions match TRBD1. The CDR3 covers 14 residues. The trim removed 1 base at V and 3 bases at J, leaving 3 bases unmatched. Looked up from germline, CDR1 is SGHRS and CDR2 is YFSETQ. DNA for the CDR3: TGCGCCAGCAGCTTGATAGGGGGCGACTATGGCTACACCTTC. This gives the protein CASSLIGGDYGYTF.

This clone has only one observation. The CDR3 loop reads CAWSLGSTNEKLFF. In DNA form, the CDR3 reads TGTGCCTGGAGTTTAGGGTCAACTAATGAAAAACTGTTTTTT. The V and J genes are TRBV30 and TRBJ1-4; no clear D gene. V lost 2 bases, J lost 0 bases, and 7 bases lay in between. This CDR3 spans 14 amino acids. The germline gives CDR1 GTSNPN, CDR2 SVGIG (reference sequence).

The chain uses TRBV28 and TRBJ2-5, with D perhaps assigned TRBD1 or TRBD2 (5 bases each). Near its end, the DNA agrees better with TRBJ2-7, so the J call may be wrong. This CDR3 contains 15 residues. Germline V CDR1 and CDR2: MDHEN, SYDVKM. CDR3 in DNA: TGTGCCAGCAGGCCGCCGGGGACGGGAACCTACGAGCAGTACTTC. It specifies CASRPPGTGTYEQYF.

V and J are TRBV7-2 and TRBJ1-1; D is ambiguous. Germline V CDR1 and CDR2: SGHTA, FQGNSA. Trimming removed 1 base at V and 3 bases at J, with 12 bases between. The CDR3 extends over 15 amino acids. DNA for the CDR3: TGTGCCAGCAGCTTAGGGAGGGCCGGGGACACTGAAGCTTTCTTT. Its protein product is CASSLGRAGDTEAFF.

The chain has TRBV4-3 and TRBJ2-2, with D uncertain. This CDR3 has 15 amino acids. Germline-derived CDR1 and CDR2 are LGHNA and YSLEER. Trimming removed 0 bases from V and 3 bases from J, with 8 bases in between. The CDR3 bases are TGCGCCAGCAGCCAAGATCTCGGTTACACCGGGGAGCTGTTTTTT. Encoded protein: CASSQDLGYTGELFF.

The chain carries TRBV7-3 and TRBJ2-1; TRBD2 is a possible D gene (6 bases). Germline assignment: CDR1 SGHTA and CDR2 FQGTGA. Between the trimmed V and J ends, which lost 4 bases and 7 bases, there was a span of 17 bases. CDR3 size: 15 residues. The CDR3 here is CASSSISGVGNEQFF. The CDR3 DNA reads TGTGCCAGCAGCTCTATTTCGGGAGTAGGGAATGAGCAGTTCTTC.

The CDR3 spells CASGLGDLGRYNEQFF. The CDR3 bases are TGTGCTAGTGGTTTGGGTGATCTCGGACGCTACAATGAGCAGTTCTTC. This chain uses TRBV12-5 with TRBJ2-1; D not resolved. CDR3 size: 16 residues. V was pared by 1 base and J by 3 bases, with 13 bases between. Germline V lookup: CDR1 LGHNT, CDR2 FRNRAP.

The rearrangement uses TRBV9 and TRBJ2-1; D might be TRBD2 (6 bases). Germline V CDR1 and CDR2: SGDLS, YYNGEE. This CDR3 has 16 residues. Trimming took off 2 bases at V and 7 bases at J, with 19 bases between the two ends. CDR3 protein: CASSVTVGGPTNEQFF. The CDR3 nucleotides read TGTGCCAGCAGCGTGACGGTCGGAGGGCCGACGAATGAGCAGTTCTTC.

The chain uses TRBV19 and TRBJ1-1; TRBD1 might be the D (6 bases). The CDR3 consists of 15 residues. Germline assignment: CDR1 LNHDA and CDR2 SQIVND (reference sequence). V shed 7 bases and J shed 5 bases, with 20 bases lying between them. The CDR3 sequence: CASTYHGGQGTEAFF. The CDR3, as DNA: TGTGCCAGTACTTACCACGGGGGGCAAGGGACTGAAGCTTTCTTT.

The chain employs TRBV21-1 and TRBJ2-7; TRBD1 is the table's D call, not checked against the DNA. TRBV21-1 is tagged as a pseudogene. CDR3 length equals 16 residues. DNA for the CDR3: TGTGCCAGCAGCAAACAGGGGAGAGAAGGGTCCTACGAGCAGTACTTC. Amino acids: CASSKQGREGSYEQYF.

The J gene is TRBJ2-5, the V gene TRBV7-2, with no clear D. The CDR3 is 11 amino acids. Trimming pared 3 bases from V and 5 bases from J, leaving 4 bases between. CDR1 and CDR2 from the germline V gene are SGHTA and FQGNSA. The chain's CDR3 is CASSFRETQYF. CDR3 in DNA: TGTGCCAGCAGCTTTCGGGAGACCCAGTACTTC.

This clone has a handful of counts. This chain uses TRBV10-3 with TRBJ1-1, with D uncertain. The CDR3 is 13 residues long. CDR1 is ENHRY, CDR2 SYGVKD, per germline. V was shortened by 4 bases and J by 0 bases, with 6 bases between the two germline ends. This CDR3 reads CAISGTMNTEAFF. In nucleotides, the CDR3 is TGTGCCATCAGTGGAACCATGAACACTGAAGCTTTCTTT.

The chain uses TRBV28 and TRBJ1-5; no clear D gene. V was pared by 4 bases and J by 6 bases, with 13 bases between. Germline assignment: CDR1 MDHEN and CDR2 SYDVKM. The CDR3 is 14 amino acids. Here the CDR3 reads CASSSPGRVQPQHF. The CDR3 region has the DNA TGTGCCAGCAGTTCCCCTGGTCGGGTTCAGCCCCAGCATTTT.

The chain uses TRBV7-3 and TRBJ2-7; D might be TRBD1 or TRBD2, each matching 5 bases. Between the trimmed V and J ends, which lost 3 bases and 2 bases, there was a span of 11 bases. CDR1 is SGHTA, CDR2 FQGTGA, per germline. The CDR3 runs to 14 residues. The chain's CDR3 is CASSFEGRPYEQYF. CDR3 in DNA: TGTGCCAGCAGCTTCGAGGGGCGCCCCTACGAGCAGTACTTC. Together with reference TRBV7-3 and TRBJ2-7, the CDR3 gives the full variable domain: GAGVSQTPSNKVTEKGKYVELRCDPISGHTALYWYRQSLGQGPEFLIYFQGTGAADDSGLPNDRFFAVRPEGSVSTLKIQRTERGDSAVYLCASSFEGRPYEQYFGPGTRLTVT.

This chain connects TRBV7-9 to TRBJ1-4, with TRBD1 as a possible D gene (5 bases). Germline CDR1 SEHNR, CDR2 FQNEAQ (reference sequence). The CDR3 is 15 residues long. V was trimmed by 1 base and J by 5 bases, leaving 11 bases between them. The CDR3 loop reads CASSLGPGGNEKLFF. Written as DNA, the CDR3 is TGTGCCAGCAGCTTAGGGCCCGGGGGAAATGAAAAACTGTTTTTT.

CDR3 amino acids: CASSLSVTGELFF. CDR3 bases: TGTGCCAGCAGTTTATCGGTTACCGGGGAGCTGTTTTTT. The genes are TRBV28 and TRBJ2-2; D not resolved. Germline CDR1 MDHEN, CDR2 SYDVKM. This CDR3 is 13 amino acids long. Trimming shortened V by 1 base and J by 5 bases, and 5 bases separated the two germline ends.

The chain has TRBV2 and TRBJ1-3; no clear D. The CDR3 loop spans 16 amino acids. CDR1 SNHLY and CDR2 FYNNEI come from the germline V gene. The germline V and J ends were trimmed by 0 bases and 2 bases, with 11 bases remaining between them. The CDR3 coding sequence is TGTGCCAGCAGTGAAGCCCCCTCGGTAGCTGGAAACACCATATATTTT. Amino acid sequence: CASSEAPSVAGNTIYF.

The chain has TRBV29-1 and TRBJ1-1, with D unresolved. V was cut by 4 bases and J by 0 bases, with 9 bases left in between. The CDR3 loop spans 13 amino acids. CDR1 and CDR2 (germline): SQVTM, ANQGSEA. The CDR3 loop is CSVAGVMNTEAFF. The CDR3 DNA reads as TGCAGCGTTGCCGGGGTTATGAACACTGAAGCTTTCTTT.

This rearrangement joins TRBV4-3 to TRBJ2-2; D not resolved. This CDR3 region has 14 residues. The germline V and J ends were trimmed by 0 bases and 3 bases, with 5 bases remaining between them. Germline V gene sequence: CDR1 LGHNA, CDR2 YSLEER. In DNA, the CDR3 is TGCGCCAGCAGCCAAGACGTTGACACCGGGGAGCTGTTTTTT. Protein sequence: CASSQDVDTGELFF.

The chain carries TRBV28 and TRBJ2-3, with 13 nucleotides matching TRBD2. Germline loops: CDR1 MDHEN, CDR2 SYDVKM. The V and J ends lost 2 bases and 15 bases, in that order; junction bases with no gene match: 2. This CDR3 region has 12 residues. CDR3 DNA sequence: TGTGCCAGCAGTTTAGGGACTAGCGGGATATATTTT. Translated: CASSLGTSGIYF.

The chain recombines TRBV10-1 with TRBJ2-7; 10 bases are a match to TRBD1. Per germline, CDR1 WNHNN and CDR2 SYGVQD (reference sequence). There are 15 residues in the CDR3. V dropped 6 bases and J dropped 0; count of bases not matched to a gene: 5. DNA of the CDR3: TGCGCCAGCAGACGGACAGGGGGTTTCTCCTACGAGCAGTACTTC. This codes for CASRRTGGFSYEQYF.

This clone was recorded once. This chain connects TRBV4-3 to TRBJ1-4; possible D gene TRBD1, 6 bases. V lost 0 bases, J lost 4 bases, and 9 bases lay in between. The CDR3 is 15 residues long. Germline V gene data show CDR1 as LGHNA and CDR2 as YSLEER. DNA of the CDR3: TGCGCCAGCAGCCAAGATACAGGGAATAATGAAAAACTGTTTTTT. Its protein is CASSQDTGNNEKLFF.

The CDR3 region has the DNA TGTGCCAGCAGTGAAGTAGCCGGGACAGGGAACAATGAGCAGTTCTTC. This sequence encodes CASSEVAGTGNNEQFF. The chain employs TRBV6-1 and TRBJ2-1; 9 positions agree with TRBD1. CDR1 and CDR2 (germline): MNHNS, SASEGT. Trimming removed 1 base from V and 5 bases from J; junction bases left unmatched: 6. The length of the CDR3 is 16 residues.

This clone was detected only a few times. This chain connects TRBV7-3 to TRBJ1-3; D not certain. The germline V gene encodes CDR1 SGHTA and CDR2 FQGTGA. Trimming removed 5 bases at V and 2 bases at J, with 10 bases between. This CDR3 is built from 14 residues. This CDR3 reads CASSRTGTGNTIYF. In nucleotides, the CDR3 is TGTGCCAGCAGCAGGACTGGGACTGGAAACACCATATATTTT. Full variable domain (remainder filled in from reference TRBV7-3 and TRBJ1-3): GAGVSQTPSNKVTEKGKYVELRCDPISGHTALYWYRQSLGQGPEFLIYFQGTGAADDSGLPNDRFFAVRPEGSVSTLKIQRTERGDSAVYLCASSRTGTGNTIYFGEGSWLTVV.